This T cell receptor beta chain was sequenced in a study of cytomegalovirus exposure and HLA in healthy donors. Turning to the study itself: Of roughly 400 genotyped donors, roughly 76% grouped in the Caucasian-associated ancestry cluster.

Study-wide results and limits: Accurate prediction of most subjects' HLA-A and HLA-B alleles from TCR beta sequences was reported.

Deletions cut 2 bases from V and 2 bases from J, with 11 bases between. CDR1 is GTSNPN, CDR2 SVGIG, per germline (reference sequence). This CDR3 has 14 residues. Amplification used 60 Vbeta primers and 13 Jbeta primers. This table comes from immunoSEQ multiplex PCR, and its TCRdb copy is limited to in-frame clones, with some not included. The profile covers fewer than 120,000 clones, with over 65% appearing a single time and roughly 1.2% taken by the ten largest. This clone was picked up a small number of times. The antigen remains unidentified. As the CDR3 is not closed by the conserved phenylalanine or tryptophan, this likely results from a read error.

Sequenced sample: PBMCs. The TCR was taken from a woman under 40 in good health and CMV-seronegative. J is TRBJ2-3 and V is TRBV30; D may be TRBD1 (6 bases). This CDR3 reads CAWSMGADTDTQYV. CDR3 coding DNA: TGTGCCTGGAGTATGGGGGCCGACACAGATACGCAGTATGTT.